This paragraph reports one T cell receptor beta chain. This sample is part of a study of follicular helper T cells after annual influenza vaccination. TCRdb's table, derived via immunoSEQ multiplex PCR, lists solely in-frame clones and lacks some. The data hold around 25,000 clones, with approximately 78% observed a single time. Trimming took 6 bases from V and 8 from J; bases not matched to a gene: 7. This CDR3 comprises 14 residues. Germline CDR1 is KGHSH and CDR2 is LQKENI. Time point of the sample: 2014-2015 season, pre-vaccination. This sequence joins TRBV18 and TRBJ2-1, with 10 positions matching TRBD1. This clonotype was sampled from an adult who received the influenza vaccine. The source was CXCR5+ CD38- circulating T follicular helper cells from blood, collected on the day of influenza vaccination. Subset denoted: circulating Tfh, non-naive CD4+CXCR5+PD-1+ (ICOS+CD38+ or ICOS-CD38-). The CDR3 coding sequence is TGTGCCAGCTCCCCCGGGACAGGGGCCTATGAGCAGTTCTTC. It encodes CASSPGTGAYEQFF.